The rows below give T cell receptor beta chains drawn from one sample of a study of blood T cell repertoires in COVID-19. Assay: immunoSEQ multiplex PCR; the TCRdb copy retains only in-frame clones and omits some. The sample records roughly 130,000 clones, around 86% being singletons. Sequencing used peripheral blood. All receptors come from a man in his forties or fifties with active or convalescent COVID-19. Each CDR3 is given with its conserved first and last residue. Each record gives: D gene, J gene, V gene, CDR3 length, clone size, CDR3 DNA, CDR3 protein. A D gene is named only where the DNA matches it firmly. Rows may omit the clone size; those that give it use once, few, many or a size class.

D gene: TRBD1; J gene: TRBJ1-1; V gene: TRBV10-3; CDR3 length: 16; clone size: -; CDR3 DNA: TGTGCCATCAGTGTCGGACAGGGTGGAATGAGAACTGAAGCTTTCTTT; CDR3 protein: CAISVGQGGMRTEAFF
D gene: -; J gene: TRBJ1-5; V gene: TRBV4-1; CDR3 length: 15; clone size: medium-sized; CDR3 DNA: TGCGCCAGCAGCCAAGAGGGCCGGCCCAATCAGCCCCAGCATTTT; CDR3 protein: CASSQEGRPNQPQHF
D gene: -; J gene: TRBJ1-6; V gene: TRBV19; CDR3 length: 18; clone size: -; CDR3 DNA: TGTGCCAGTAGTATCCTTGGGGCGGAGAGCTCCTATAATTCACCCCTCCACTTT; CDR3 protein: CASSILGAESSYNSPLHF
D gene: -; J gene: TRBJ2-3; V gene: TRBV5-6; CDR3 length: 13; clone size: -; CDR3 DNA: TGTGCCAGCGTCAGACGGGGTTCAGATACGCAGTATTTT; CDR3 protein: CASVRRGSDTQYF
D gene: TRBD1; J gene: TRBJ2-5; V gene: TRBV29-1; CDR3 length: 14; clone size: -; CDR3 DNA: TGCAGCGTTCGAGCCACAGGGGGGCCTCAGACCCAGTACTTC; CDR3 protein: CSVRATGGPQTQYF
D gene: -; J gene: TRBJ2-7; V gene: TRBV6-6; CDR3 length: 14; clone size: -; CDR3 DNA: TGTGCCAGCAGTTACGGCAACCTTAACTACGAGCAGTACTTC; CDR3 protein: CASSYGNLNYEQYF
D gene: TRBD1; J gene: TRBJ2-7; V gene: TRBV11-2; CDR3 length: 15; clone size: -; CDR3 DNA: TGTGCCAGCAGCCGCCGGGACAGGGGGCGCGACGAGCAGTACTTC; CDR3 protein: CASSRRDRGRDEQYF
D gene: -; J gene: TRBJ1-4; V gene: TRBV28; CDR3 length: 13; clone size: once; CDR3 DNA: TGTGCCAGCAGGCGACTGAGAAATGAAAAACTGTTTTTT; CDR3 protein: CASRRLRNEKLFF
D gene: -; J gene: TRBJ1-1; V gene: TRBV19; CDR3 length: 13; clone size: few; CDR3 DNA: TGTGCCAGTAGTATCTCGGGGAACACTGAAGCTTTCTTT; CDR3 protein: CASSISGNTEAFF
D gene: -; J gene: TRBJ2-2; V gene: TRBV21-1; CDR3 length: 16; clone size: few; CDR3 DNA: TGTGCCAGCAGCAAAAAGCGGGGCGGGCAGCCCGGGGAGCTGTTTTTT; CDR3 protein: CASSKKRGGQPGELFF
D gene: -; J gene: TRBJ2-4; V gene: TRBV25-1; CDR3 length: 14; clone size: -; CDR3 DNA: TGTGCCAGCAGTGAATCAGGGCCCAAAAACATTCAGTACTTC; CDR3 protein: CASSESGPKNIQYF
D gene: TRBD1; J gene: TRBJ2-7; V gene: TRBV6-5; CDR3 length: 14; clone size: -; CDR3 DNA: TGTGCCAGCAAACGACAGGGGCCCTCCTACGAGCAGTACTTC; CDR3 protein: CASKRQGPSYEQYF
D gene: -; J gene: TRBJ1-2; V gene: TRBV6-5; CDR3 length: 14; clone size: -; CDR3 DNA: TGTGCCAGCAATATGGGGGGGCCTAACTATGGCTACACCTTC; CDR3 protein: CASNMGGPNYGYTF
D gene: TRBD1; J gene: TRBJ2-7; V gene: TRBV7-9; CDR3 length: 15; clone size: -; CDR3 DNA: TGTGCCAGCAGATTGGGACAGGGGCTTCCCTACGAGCAGTACTTC; CDR3 protein: CASRLGQGLPYEQYF
D gene: -; J gene: TRBJ1-5; V gene: TRBV5-1; CDR3 length: 15; clone size: once; CDR3 DNA: TGCGCCAGCAGCCCAGGGGAGAGCAGCAATCAGCCCCAGCATTTT; CDR3 protein: CASSPGESSNQPQHF
D gene: TRBD1; J gene: TRBJ2-7; V gene: TRBV5-1; CDR3 length: 16; clone size: -; CDR3 DNA: TGCGCCAGCAGCTGGGCGATGCGACAGGGTGGTTTCGAGCAGTACTTC; CDR3 protein: CASSWAMRQGGFEQYF
D gene: TRBD2; J gene: TRBJ2-2; V gene: TRBV5-8; CDR3 length: 15; clone size: -; CDR3 DNA: TGTGCCAGCAGATCCCCCGGGACTAGCGCCGGGGAGCTGTTTTTT; CDR3 protein: CASRSPGTSAGELFF
D gene: -; J gene: TRBJ1-5; V gene: TRBV29-1; CDR3 length: 13; clone size: -; CDR3 DNA: TGCAGCGTTGTCATGGCAGGGGACCAGCCCCAGCATTTT; CDR3 protein: CSVVMAGDQPQHF
D gene: TRBD2; J gene: TRBJ2-3; V gene: TRBV6-4; CDR3 length: 16; clone size: few; CDR3 DNA: TGTGCCAGCAGAGGCGGGACTACACGGGGCACAGATACGCAGTATTTT; CDR3 protein: CASRGGTTRGTDTQYF
D gene: TRBD1; J gene: TRBJ2-7; V gene: TRBV19; CDR3 length: 15; clone size: -; CDR3 DNA: TGTGCCAGTAGTATTAGGAGGGGACAGGGCTACGAGCAGTACTTC; CDR3 protein: CASSIRRGQGYEQYF
D gene: -; J gene: TRBJ2-7; V gene: TRBV6-5; CDR3 length: 12; clone size: -; CDR3 DNA: TGTGCCAGCAGGGGCGACGTCCACGAGCAGTACTTC; CDR3 protein: CASRGDVHEQYF
D gene: -; J gene: TRBJ2-5; V gene: TRBV7-2; CDR3 length: 13; clone size: -; CDR3 DNA: TGTGCCAGCAGCTTCCAACAGGGAGAGACCCAGTACTTC; CDR3 protein: CASSFQQGETQYF
D gene: -; J gene: TRBJ1-2; V gene: TRBV2; CDR3 length: 15; clone size: -; CDR3 DNA: TGTGCCAGCACCGCTACGGGACAAACGATCTATGGCTACACCTTC; CDR3 protein: CASTATGQTIYGYTF
D gene: TRBD1; J gene: TRBJ2-7; V gene: TRBV2; CDR3 length: 13; clone size: -; CDR3 DNA: TGTGCCAGCGGTGGGGGACAGACCTACGAGCAGTACTTC; CDR3 protein: CASGGGQTYEQYF
D gene: TRBD1; J gene: TRBJ1-5; V gene: TRBV18; CDR3 length: 16; clone size: -; CDR3 DNA: TGTGCCAGCTCACCGGAACAGGGGGGCCAGGGTCAGCCCCAGCATTTT; CDR3 protein: CASSPEQGGQGQPQHF
D gene: -; J gene: TRBJ2-7; V gene: TRBV18; CDR3 length: 16; clone size: -; CDR3 DNA: TGTGCCAGCTCACCAGGCGGAGAAGCCGGCTCCTACGAGCAGTACTTC; CDR3 protein: CASSPGGEAGSYEQYF
D gene: TRBD2; J gene: TRBJ2-5; V gene: TRBV7-3; CDR3 length: 15; clone size: -; CDR3 DNA: TGTGCCAGCAGCCTAGGGACTAGCGGGATGGAGACCCAGTACTTC; CDR3 protein: CASSLGTSGMETQYF
D gene: -; J gene: TRBJ2-7; V gene: TRBV28; CDR3 length: 14; clone size: -; CDR3 DNA: TGTGCCAGCAGTTTCCAAGGGGATAACTACGAGCAGTACTTC; CDR3 protein: CASSFQGDNYEQYF
D gene: TRBD1; J gene: TRBJ2-2; V gene: TRBV19; CDR3 length: 15; clone size: -; CDR3 DNA: TGTGCCAGTAGTCGGACAGGGGGCGACACCGGGGAGCTGTTTTTT; CDR3 protein: CASSRTGGDTGELFF
D gene: -; J gene: TRBJ2-7; V gene: TRBV6-5; CDR3 length: 13; clone size: -; CDR3 DNA: TGTGCCAGCACTATGACCGGGGAGGACGAGCAGTACTTC; CDR3 protein: CASTMTGEDEQYF
D gene: -; J gene: TRBJ1-3; V gene: TRBV11-2; CDR3 length: 14; clone size: -; CDR3 DNA: TGTGCCAGCAGCCCGGTGCAGGGGGGAAACACCATATATTTT; CDR3 protein: CASSPVQGGNTIYF
D gene: TRBD1; J gene: TRBJ2-7; V gene: TRBV18; CDR3 length: 15; clone size: few; CDR3 DNA: TGTGCCAGCTCACTGTCCGGGACAGGGGGAGGGGAGCAGTACTTC; CDR3 protein: CASSLSGTGGGEQYF
D gene: TRBD1; J gene: TRBJ1-6; V gene: TRBV14; CDR3 length: 14; clone size: -; CDR3 DNA: TGTGCCAGCAGCCAAACAGGGGGTCTTTCACCCCTCCACTTT; CDR3 protein: CASSQTGGLSPLHF
D gene: -; J gene: TRBJ1-1; V gene: TRBV6-6; CDR3 length: 14; clone size: -; CDR3 DNA: TGTGCCAGCAGTTTACTTGGGCGGAACACTGAAGCTTTCTTT; CDR3 protein: CASSLLGRNTEAFF
D gene: -; J gene: TRBJ1-4; V gene: TRBV9; CDR3 length: 15; clone size: -; CDR3 DNA: TGTGCCAGCAGCGGCGACAGTACAACTAATGAAAAACTGTTTTTT; CDR3 protein: CASSGDSTTNEKLFF
D gene: -; J gene: TRBJ2-6; V gene: TRBV27; CDR3 length: 13; clone size: -; CDR3 DNA: TGTGCCAGCAGCGCTACTGGGGCCAACGTCCTGACTTTC; CDR3 protein: CASSATGANVLTF
D gene: -; J gene: TRBJ1-3; V gene: TRBV5-4; CDR3 length: 16; clone size: -; CDR3 DNA: TGTGCCAGCAGCCAGGGCGCAAGTTTCTCTGGAAACACCATATATTTT; CDR3 protein: CASSQGASFSGNTIYF
D gene: -; J gene: TRBJ1-1; V gene: TRBV3-1/TRBV3-2; CDR3 length: 14; clone size: -; CDR3 DNA: TGTGCCAGCAGCCAAGAAACAGGCGGGAAGAAAGCTTTCTTT; CDR3 protein: CASSQETGGKKAFF
D gene: -; J gene: TRBJ2-7; V gene: TRBV6-2/TRBV6-3; CDR3 length: 13; clone size: -; CDR3 DNA: TGTGCCAGCAGTCGACTGGCACCCTACGAGCAGTACTTC; CDR3 protein: CASSRLAPYEQYF
D gene: TRBD1; J gene: TRBJ2-3; V gene: TRBV11-3; CDR3 length: 14; clone size: -; CDR3 DNA: TGTGCCAGCAGCTCGGGACAGCCCACAGATACGCAGTATTTT; CDR3 protein: CASSSGQPTDTQYF
D gene: -; J gene: TRBJ2-3; V gene: TRBV18; CDR3 length: 14; clone size: -; CDR3 DNA: TGTGCCAGCTCACTCTCCGCGGACACAGATACGCAGTATTTT; CDR3 protein: CASSLSADTDTQYF
D gene: -; J gene: TRBJ2-7; V gene: TRBV24-1; CDR3 length: 17; clone size: -; CDR3 DNA: TGTGCCACCAGTGATCCACGATGGACAGCCTCTCAAATCTGCGTCTACTTC; CDR3 protein: CATSDPRWTASQICVYF
D gene: -; J gene: TRBJ1-1; V gene: TRBV6-5; CDR3 length: 13; clone size: -; CDR3 DNA: TGTGCCAGCGGAGCGACAGTAAACACTGAAGCTTTCTTT; CDR3 protein: CASGATVNTEAFF
D gene: TRBD1; J gene: TRBJ2-1; V gene: TRBV7-6; CDR3 length: 15; clone size: -; CDR3 DNA: TGTGCCAGCAGCTTAGAGGGACAGGGGTCCCATGAGCAGTTCTTC; CDR3 protein: CASSLEGQGSHEQFF
D gene: -; J gene: TRBJ2-1; V gene: TRBV12-3/TRBV12-4; CDR3 length: 11; clone size: -; CDR3 DNA: TGTGCCAGCAGTTTGGCCAGTGAGCAGTTCTTC; CDR3 protein: CASSLASEQFF
D gene: -; J gene: TRBJ2-5; V gene: TRBV5-6; CDR3 length: 16; clone size: -; CDR3 DNA: TGTGCCAGCAGCCTACTCCCGACAGTCCGGAGGGAGACCCAATACTTC; CDR3 protein: CASSLLPTVRRETQYF